Following are 14 T cell receptor beta chains from one sample sequenced in a study of shared clonotypes between healthy human individuals (dated by TCRdb to 2020 to 2022). Receptors were amplified or captured by the immunoSEQ multiplex PCR assay. Not all clones reach the TCRdb copy of this immuneACCESS table, which keeps in-frame sequences only. Checked studies attribute under half of the gap to unresolved V genes and leave the rest unexplained. This sample lists around 990,000 clones; approximately 80% were detected once. The ten largest make up approximately 0.95% of the sample. Sequencing input: memory CD4+ T cells from PBMCs. The sample's cell subset or site, from its label and the paper: CD45RA-negative fraction. These receptors originate from a man younger than 35 in good health. Some clones in this sample may be carry-over from other donors' samples.

The chain uses TRBV7-3 and TRBJ2-1, with 9 bases lining up with TRBD2. Trimming at V came to 5 bases and at J to 0 bases, leaving 2 bases not matched to a gene. The length of the CDR3 is 15 residues. CDR1 and CDR2 from the germline V gene are SGHTA and FQGTGA. For the CDR3, the DNA is TGTGCCAGCAGCACACTAGCGGGCTCCTACAATGAGCAGTTCTTC. Encoded protein: CASSTLAGSYNEQFF.

This chain uses TRBV4-3 with TRBJ2-3; 7 bases agree with TRBD1. CDR1 and CDR2 (germline): LGHNA, YSLEER. The junction had 3 bases not matched to a gene; V was cut back by 4 bases and J by 2 bases. This CDR3 spans 14 amino acids. The CDR3 DNA follows: TGCGCCAGCAGCCGGGACAGCCTCACAGATACGCAGTATTTT. Residues: CASSRDSLTDTQYF.

This sequence joins TRBV11-2 and TRBJ2-3, with TRBD2 matching over 9 bases. Germline V gene lookup returns CDR1 SGHAT and CDR2 FQNNGV. The CDR3 extends over 15 amino acids. J was trimmed by 8 bases and V by 2 bases; bases with no gene match: 8. The CDR3 protein is CASSLLTSGSGTQYF. The CDR3 nucleotides read TGTGCCAGCAGCTTATTAACTAGCGGGTCAGGTACGCAGTATTTT.

The CDR3 bases are TGTGCCAGCAGAGGAAGGGTTGATCAGCCCCAGCATTTT. Encoded protein: CASRGRVDQPQHF. The genes are TRBV2 and TRBJ1-5; no definite D call. The CDR3 is 13 amino acids. With 6 bases removed from V and 5 bases from J, the gap between germline ends came to 11 bases. In germline, CDR1 is SNHLY, CDR2 FYNNEI.

V and J are TRBV6-9 and TRBJ1-5, with unresolved D. Trimming stripped 4 bases from V and 4 bases from J, with 23 bases between. The germline gives CDR1 MNHGY, CDR2 SVAAGI. The CDR3 is 18 amino acids. CDR3 sequence reads: CASSSRLGAKGVNQPQHF. CDR3 in DNA: TGTGCCAGCAGTTCCCGACTCGGAGCCAAAGGCGTTAATCAGCCCCAGCATTTT.

The CDR3 protein is CASSLESTGPQPQHF. DNA for the CDR3: TGTGCCAGCAGCTTAGAGAGCACAGGGCCTCAGCCCCAGCATTTT. This chain connects TRBV7-2 to TRBJ1-5, with TRBD1 as a possible D gene (6 bases). Trimming pared 1 base from V and 6 bases from J, leaving 13 bases between. This CDR3 region has 15 residues. Germline V CDR1 and CDR2: SGHTA, FQGNSA.

V is TRBV10-3 and J is TRBJ2-6; no clear D gene. With 5 bases removed from V and 0 bases from J, the gap between germline ends came to 8 bases. The V gene's germline CDR1 is ENHRY and CDR2 SYGVKD. The CDR3 totals 15 residues. The CDR3 here is CAISSPDSGANVLTF. For the CDR3, the DNA is TGTGCCATCAGTTCCCCGGACTCTGGGGCCAACGTCCTGACTTTC.

The V and J genes are TRBV28 and TRBJ2-1; D call uncertain. Germline-derived CDR1 and CDR2 are MDHEN and SYDVKM. Between the trimmed V and J ends, which lost 5 bases and 6 bases, there was a span of 8 bases. The CDR3 contains 12 residues. For the CDR3, the DNA is TGTGCCAGCAGTATTTCGGGCAATGAGCAGTTCTTC. It is translated as CASSISGNEQFF.

The chain uses TRBV2 and TRBJ1-4; D perhaps matches TRBD1 (6 bases). CDR1 is SNHLY, CDR2 FYNNEI, per germline. The CDR3 consists of 18 residues. V was shortened by 1 base and J by 7 bases, with 22 bases between the two germline ends. CDR3 nucleotides: TGTGCCAGCAGTGAAGTCGTCGCGGCAGGGGCAAGGGGTGAAAAACTGTTTTTT. Protein product: CASSEVVAAGARGEKLFF.

J is TRBJ2-2 and V is TRBV5-6, with D hard to call. The CDR3 is 15 residues long. The V gene's germline CDR1 is SGHDT and CDR2 YYEEEE. Deletions cut 1 base from V and 0 bases from J, with 7 bases between. In nucleotides, the CDR3 is TGTGCCAGCAGCTTGTCTCGGGCGAACACCGGGGAGCTGTTTTTT. It translates to CASSLSRANTGELFF.

This chain links TRBV18 with TRBJ2-5, with TRBD2 identical over 15 bases. Germline trimming cut 4 bases from V and 2 bases from J; bases unmatched to any gene: 8. Germline V CDR1 and CDR2: KGHSH, LQKENI. This CDR3 contains 18 residues. Here the CDR3 DNA reads TGTGCCAGCTCACTCGGACTAGCGGGAGGGCGCCAACAAGAGACCCAGTACTTC. Translated: CASSLGLAGGRQQETQYF. The full variable domain, completed using reference TRBV18 and TRBJ2-5, is NAGVMQNPRHLVRRRGQEARLRCSPMKGHSHVYWYRQLPEEGLKFMVYLQKENIIDESGMPKERFSAEFPKEGPSILRIQQVVRGDSAAYFCASSLGLAGGRQQETQYFGPGTRLLVL.

The genes are TRBV5-1 and TRBJ1-5, with D tentatively TRBD1 (6 bases). The CDR3 sequence is 14 residues long. V dropped 0 bases and J dropped 4 bases, with 8 bases sitting between them. Germline V gene data show CDR1 as SGHRS and CDR2 as YFSETQ. The CDR3 is CASSLGGQNQPQHF. In DNA, the CDR3 is TGCGCCAGCAGCTTGGGAGGACAGAATCAGCCCCAGCATTTT.

The genes are TRBV11-2 and TRBJ1-3; a possible D gene is TRBD1 (5 bases). CDR3 length equals 17 residues. CDR1 and CDR2 (germline): SGHAT, FQNNGV. V lost 5 bases and J 4 bases, leaving 21 bases between the germline ends. CDR3 residues: CASSPRFAGTEGNTIYF. CDR3 nucleotides: TGTGCCAGCAGCCCCAGATTTGCCGGGACGGAGGGAAACACCATATATTTT.

The chain recombines TRBV5-4 with TRBJ2-6; D gene unclear. The CDR3 runs 17 residues. The V gene lost 0 bases and the J gene lost 0 bases, with 10 bases spanning the gap. Germline assignment: CDR1 SGHNT and CDR2 YYREEE (reference sequence). CDR3 in DNA: TGTGCCAGCAGCTTGGAACAGCTAGTCTCTGGGGCCAACGTCCTGACTTTC. This codes for CASSLEQLVSGANVLTF.